Listed below are T cell receptor beta chains from one sample, sequenced in a study of radiotherapy plus CTLA-4 blockade in lung cancer. Some clones are missing from TCRdb's copy, which holds only in-frame ones; the method was immunoSEQ multiplex PCR. Counted here are under 35,000 clones, under 85% occurring once; the ten biggest clones make up roughly 5%. This sample comprised peripheral blood, obtained from a patient treated with radiotherapy plus ipilimumab. These receptor sequences come from a human donor with non-small cell lung cancer whose response to radiotherapy plus ipilimumab could not be evaluated. Both conserved end residues are part of each CDR3. Fields, in order: clone size, V gene, J gene, D gene, CDR3 length, CDR3 DNA, CDR3 protein. The D gene is left open where the match is weak. Clone size is stated in some rows and not others, as once, few, many or a class when expanded.

once	TRBV19	TRBJ2-5	TRBD2	15	TGTGCCAGTAGTAAGGGACTAGCGGGGAGAGAGACCCAGTACTTC	CASSKGLAGRETQYF
.	TRBV18	TRBJ2-5	TRBD1	15	TGTGCCAGCTCACCGAACCCCGGACAGGCTGGGACCCAGTACTTC	CASSPNPGQAGTQYF
.	TRBV11-2	TRBJ1-2	TRBD1	14	TGTGCCAGCAGCCTCGGGACAGGGCGGGTTTCTCACACCTTC	CASSLGTGRVSHTF
.	TRBV18	TRBJ2-4	.	13	TGTGCCAGCTCAGCGGAGGACGGTGCCATTCAGTACTTC	CASSAEDGAIQYF
.	TRBV10-2	TRBJ1-2	.	15	TGCGCCAGCAGCGAGCAGGGCAGGGCTAACTATGGCTACACCTTC	CASSEQGRANYGYTF
.	TRBV11-2	TRBJ2-1	TRBD2	15	TGTGCCAGCAGCTTCCAGGGACTAGCGGGAGGGTCTCCGTTCTTC	CASSFQGLAGGSPFF
.	TRBV28	TRBJ2-3	TRBD2	17	TGTGCCAGCAGTCATCGGACTAGCGGGAGTAGCACAGATACGCAGTATTTT	CASSHRTSGSSTDTQYF
.	TRBV30	TRBJ2-2	.	13	TGTGCCTGGAGTGGAAGTGAGGCCGGGGAGCTGTTTTTT	CAWSGSEAGELFF
.	TRBV5-4	TRBJ2-3	.	16	TGTGCCAGCAGCTCCTTCACAGGGCTGGGAACAGATACGCAGTATTTT	CASSSFTGLGTDTQYF
.	TRBV11-2	TRBJ2-2	.	13	TGTGCCAGCAGCTTCTCGAACACCGGGGAGCTGTTTTTT	CASSFSNTGELFF
.	TRBV5-4	TRBJ2-7	.	13	TGTGCCAGCAGCTTTACGGGTTCCTACGAGCAGTACTTC	CASSFTGSYEQYF
.	TRBV19	TRBJ2-1	TRBD1	17	TGTGCCAGTAGTACCCGGACCTGGGACAGGGGGAAAAATGAGCAGTTCTTC	CASSTRTWDRGKNEQFF